This T cell receptor (beta chain) was recorded in a study of blood T cell repertoires in COVID-19. Some clones are missing from TCRdb's copy, which holds only in-frame ones; the method was immunoSEQ multiplex PCR. This table has about 130,000 clones, roughly 83% appearing once. This CDR3 region has 13 residues. The V gene's germline CDR1 is SGHTA and CDR2 FQGNSA. J gave up 3 bases and V 2 bases, and 0 bases lay outside the gene matches. This receptor was obtained from a woman aged 45 to 65 with acute or convalescent COVID-19. The J gene is TRBJ2-7, the V gene TRBV7-2; 8 bases align to TRBD2. The sequenced sample consisted of peripheral blood. The DNA of the CDR3 is TGTGCCAGCAGCTTAACTAGCGGCTACGAGCAGTACTTC. This sequence encodes CASSLTSGYEQYF.